This TCR beta chain was obtained from a study of cytomegalovirus exposure and HLA in healthy donors. Findings and caveats of the study: Altogether, 150 to 200 TCR beta chains were recorded as cytomegalovirus-associated. High specificity and sensitivity for cytomegalovirus status were reported for the classifier.

With 9 bases clipped from V and 4 bases from J, the junction kept 6 bases outside the gene matches. Germline CDR1 is MNHEY and CDR2 is SMNVEV (reference sequence). The CDR3 length is 13 residues. Primers: 60 Vbeta forward and 13 Jbeta reverse. Libraries were prepared by immunoSEQ multiplex PCR; TCRdb keeps only in-frame clonotypes and omits some of them. The sample records 65,000 to 70,000 clones, approximately 92% being singletons. This clone was seen just once. Its antigen remains unidentified. Samples came from healthy bone marrow donors. Sequences were obtained from PBMCs. This TCR was sampled from a woman between 25 and 40 years old in good health and CMV-seropositive. V gene TRBV27 combines with J gene TRBJ1-5; TRBD1 matches at 7 bases. The CDR3 loop is CASRGQVNQPQHF. CDR3 DNA sequence: TGTGCCAGTAGAGGACAGGTTAATCAGCCCCAGCATTTT.